These 24 T cell receptor beta chains originate from one sample sequenced in a study of neoadjuvant anti-PD-1 for oral cavity cancer. Clones were sequenced by immunoSEQ multiplex PCR, and TCRdb holds only the in-frame ones, with some missing. The repertoire holds 40,000 or so clones, around 38% seen once, with more than 15% in the top ten. Time point meaning: after neoadjuvant nivolumab, at surgical resection. Source: tumor tissue, taken after nivolumab (anti-PD-1) treatment. The receptor set was obtained from a person between 40 and 79 years old with oral cavity squamous cell carcinoma.

This rearrangement joins TRBV5-1 to TRBJ2-7; possible D gene TRBD1, 6 bases. The CDR3 contains 13 residues. With 8 bases removed from V and 7 bases from J, the gap between germline ends came to 19 bases. Germline V gene lookup returns CDR1 SGHRS and CDR2 YFSETQ. The CDR3 bases are TGCGCCAGTAATGATCGGATAGGGGGTGAGCAGTACTTC. This translates into CASNDRIGGEQYF.

This clone ranks as medium-sized. This rearrangement joins TRBV27 to TRBJ1-4, with D perhaps matching TRBD1 (6 bases). V was cut by 6 bases and J by 8 bases, with 16 bases left in between. CDR1 and CDR2 from the germline V gene are MNHEY and SMNVEV (reference sequence). This CDR3 comprises 14 residues. CDR3 DNA sequence: TGTGCCAGCAGGACACAGGGCTTGGGCGAAAAACTGTTTTTT. Translated: CASRTQGLGEKLFF.

The genes are TRBV5-4 and TRBJ2-7; D remains unclear. Per germline, CDR1 SGHNT and CDR2 YYREEE (reference sequence). The CDR3 is 14 amino acids. Trimming pared 3 bases from V and 3 bases from J, leaving 13 bases between. CDR3 protein: CASSSEDPIYEQYF. The CDR3 nucleotides are TGTGCCAGCAGCTCCGAAGACCCGATCTACGAGCAGTACTTC.

This chain connects TRBV27 to TRBJ2-3; D may be TRBD1 or TRBD2 (5 bases each). Trimming pared 1 base from V and 2 bases from J, leaving 10 bases between. CDR1 is MNHEY, CDR2 SMNVEV, per germline (reference sequence). The CDR3 consists of 15 residues. For the CDR3, the DNA is TGTGCCAGCAGTTTATTCGGGACCCACACAGATACGCAGTATTTT. Translated: CASSLFGTHTDTQYF.

The chain recombines TRBV27 with TRBJ2-1, with 8 nucleotides matching TRBD2. This CDR3 comprises 16 residues. V trimming: 5 bases; J trimming: 4 bases; junction bases outside the gene matches: 10. Germline values: CDR1 MNHEY, CDR2 SMNVEV (reference sequence). This chain's CDR3 is CASSVTAGVFYNEQFF. CDR3 bases: TGTGCCAGCAGTGTCACAGCGGGAGTGTTTTACAATGAGCAGTTCTTC.

Points on this clone: This CDR3 is also generated by other DNA sequences in the sample. This chain uses TRBV5-4 with TRBJ1-2; a possible D gene is TRBD1 (5 bases). Looked up from germline, CDR1 is SGHNT and CDR2 is YYREEE (reference sequence). Trimming removed 0 bases from V and 8 bases from J, with 11 bases in between. This CDR3 is built from 13 residues. The CDR3 reads CASSLAGSRGYTF. The CDR3 DNA reads TGTGCCAGCAGCTTGGCAGGGTCTCGCGGCTACACCTTC.

This clone was counted ten times or more. The rearrangement uses TRBV5-1 and TRBJ1-1, with 7 bases aligning to TRBD1. The CDR3 extends over 15 amino acids. V lost 4 bases to trimming and J lost 1 base; unmatched junction nucleotides: 7. Germline V gene lookup returns CDR1 SGHRS and CDR2 YFSETQ. The CDR3 region has the DNA TGCGCCAGCAGCATACGACAGGGCGCGAACACTGAAGCTTTCTTT. It specifies CASSIRQGANTEAFF. Based on the CDR3 plus reference TRBV5-1 and TRBJ1-1, the full variable domain is KAGVTQTPRYLIKTRGQQVTLSCSPISGHRSVSWYQQTPGQGLQFLFEYFSETQRNKGNFPGRFSGRQFSNSRSEMNVSTLELGDSALYLCASSIRQGANTEAFFGQGTRLTVV.

This clone was seen only a few times. This sequence joins TRBV30 and TRBJ2-7, with D perhaps TRBD1 (6 bases). CDR1 GTSNPN and CDR2 SVGIG come from the germline V gene (reference sequence). The CDR3 contains 14 residues. The germline V and J ends were trimmed by 3 bases and 2 bases, with 14 bases remaining between them. CDR3 DNA sequence: TGTGCCTGGAGGTCTGGGACACTAGCCTACGAGCAGTACTTC. Amino acids: CAWRSGTLAYEQYF.

This clone was counted between two and nine times. V is TRBV29-1 and J is TRBJ1-2; D is undetermined. There are 16 residues in the CDR3. Trimming took 6 bases from V and 0 from J, leaving 20 bases between them. Germline V gene lookup returns CDR1 SQVTM and CDR2 ANQGSEA. The CDR3 DNA sequence: TGCAGCGTCTATGGCTTATCGACCGAAACTAACTATGGCTACACCTTC. This gives the protein CSVYGLSTETNYGYTF.

In this sample, this clone turned up a few times. The chain has TRBV18 and TRBJ1-5, with TRBD1 as a possible D gene (5 bases). CDR1 KGHSH and CDR2 LQKENI come from the germline V gene. V lost 3 bases and J 4 bases, leaving 13 bases between the germline ends. The CDR3 runs to 15 residues. The CDR3 here is CASSPFPTENQPQHF. The CDR3 DNA reads TGTGCCAGCTCACCCTTCCCGACAGAGAATCAGCCCCAGCATTTT.

The table lists this clone with a few counts. The chain has TRBV5-8 and TRBJ1-2; D gene ambiguous. Trimming took 4 bases from V and 1 from J, leaving 11 bases between them. This CDR3 has 14 residues. Germline CDR1 is SGHTS and CDR2 is YDEGEE. DNA of the CDR3: TGTGCCAGCAGCCCCCTAATGGATAACTATGGCTACACCTTC. This encodes CASSPLMDNYGYTF.

The chain has TRBV9 and TRBJ1-6; 8 positions agree with TRBD1. CDR1 is SGDLS, CDR2 YYNGEE, per germline. The CDR3 is made up of 14 amino acids. With V trimmed by 4 bases and J by 7 bases, 4 bases remained unmatched. The CDR3 is CASSTRQGNSPLHF. The CDR3 DNA reads TGTGCCAGCAGCACCAGACAGGGGAATTCACCCCTCCACTTT.

The rearrangement uses TRBV7-9 and TRBJ2-2; D might be TRBD1 or TRBD2, each matching 5 bases. V dropped 5 bases and J dropped 1 base, with 20 bases sitting between them. The V gene's germline CDR1 is SEHNR and CDR2 FQNEAQ (reference sequence). There are 18 residues in the CDR3. The CDR3 DNA sequence: TGTGCCAGCAGCCCTGCCCCCTTGGGACGGGAGAACACCGGGGAGCTGTTTTTT. Its translation: CASSPAPLGRENTGELFF.

For the CDR3, the DNA is TGTGCCAGCTTGACCGGGACTAGCGGGAGAGATACGCAGTATTTT. Translation gives CASLTGTSGRDTQYF. The chain couples TRBV18 to TRBJ2-3, with 14 bases fitting TRBD2. CDR1 is KGHSH and CDR2 is LQKENI in the germline V gene. The CDR3 loop spans 15 amino acids. After removal of 7 bases from V and 5 bases from J, the junction contained 5 bases not matched to a gene.

The sample holds a few counts of this clone. The rearrangement links TRBV15 to TRBJ1-1; D is perhaps TRBD1 (6 bases). CDR1 is LNHNV, CDR2 YYDKDF, per germline (reference sequence). V was shortened by 1 base and J by 5 bases, with 17 bases between the two germline ends. CDR3 length equals 16 residues. The CDR3 sequence: CATSRATTGLRTEAFF. Written as DNA, the CDR3 is TGTGCCACCAGCAGAGCCACCACAGGGTTGAGGACTGAAGCTTTCTTT.

V is TRBV19 and J is TRBJ1-2; D is unresolved. The germline V gene encodes CDR1 LNHDA and CDR2 SQIVND (reference sequence). V lost 3 bases and J 0 bases, leaving 8 bases between the germline ends. This CDR3 has 14 residues. This CDR3 reads CASSIMIPNYGYTF. For the CDR3, the DNA is TGTGCCAGTAGTATCATGATACCTAACTATGGCTACACCTTC.

By its share, this clone is medium-sized. The V and J genes are TRBV27 and TRBJ1-5, with D unclear. There are 13 residues in the CDR3. V shed 2 bases and J shed 4 bases, with 6 bases lying between them. CDR1 MNHEY and CDR2 SMNVEV come from the germline V gene (reference sequence). The CDR3 loop is CASSLIANQPQHF. CDR3 DNA sequence: TGTGCCAGCAGTTTAATAGCGAATCAGCCCCAGCATTTT.

This clone turned up a few times. The rearrangement uses TRBV4-2 and TRBJ1-1; 9 bases are shared with TRBD1. The CDR3 covers 16 residues. Germline trimming cut 4 bases from V and 2 bases from J; bases unmatched to any gene: 8. Germline CDR1 reads LGHNA; CDR2 reads YNFKEQ. The CDR3 here is CASSPLGTGLNTEAFF. CDR3 bases: TGTGCCAGCAGCCCTCTTGGGACAGGGCTAAACACTGAAGCTTTCTTT.

This clone has only a few counts. The V and J genes are TRBV6-1 and TRBJ1-2; the D is unclear. Germline V gene lookup returns CDR1 MNHNS and CDR2 SASEGT. The V gene lost 5 bases and the J gene lost 0 bases, with 13 bases spanning the gap. The CDR3 has 15 residues. This CDR3 reads CASSFKQFANYGYTF. CDR3 DNA sequence: TGTGCCAGCAGTTTCAAACAATTCGCTAACTATGGCTACACCTTC.

Notes on this clone: The sample carries other DNA sequences with the same CDR3. The rearrangement joins TRBV28 to TRBJ2-7, with unresolved D. The CDR3 is 12 residues long. The germline CDR1 and CDR2 sequences are MDHEN and SYDVKM. V lost 3 bases to trimming and J lost 3 bases, with 6 bases between them. CDR3 loop: CASSLGGYEQYF. The CDR3 DNA is TGTGCCAGCAGTTTGGGTGGCTACGAGCAGTACTTC.

The rearrangement uses TRBV6-1 and TRBJ1-5, with 7 bases identical to TRBD1. The CDR3 loop spans 15 amino acids. The germline V gene has CDR1 MNHNS and CDR2 SASEGT. J was trimmed by 3 bases and V by 8 bases; bases with no gene match: 10. CDR3 DNA: TGTGCCAGCGGGGGTCGGGACAGTATCAATCAGCCCCAGCATTTT. Protein product: CASGGRDSINQPQHF.

The sample holds a few counts of this clone. The gene calls are TRBV5-1 and TRBJ2-5; D ambiguous. Deletions cut 0 bases from V and 5 bases from J, with 11 bases between. The CDR3 consists of 14 residues. CDR1 is SGHRS, CDR2 YFSETQ, per germline. The CDR3 sequence is CASSLVPVGETQYF. The CDR3, as DNA: TGCGCCAGCAGCTTGGTTCCGGTTGGGGAGACCCAGTACTTC.

The chain recombines TRBV27 with TRBJ2-7; D might be TRBD1 or TRBD2, each matching 6 bases. Germline V gene lookup returns CDR1 MNHEY and CDR2 SMNVEV (reference sequence). This CDR3 is built from 16 residues. V lost 3 bases to trimming and J lost 4 bases, with 19 bases between them. For the CDR3, the DNA is TGTGCCAGCAGTTTCCCCCCAGGAGGGGGGCTGTACGAGCAGTACTTC. Protein sequence: CASSFPPGGGLYEQYF.

The genes are TRBV28 and TRBJ2-5; 9 positions agree with TRBD1. The length of the CDR3 is 16 residues. CDR1 is MDHEN and CDR2 is SYDVKM in the germline V gene. V dropped 6 bases and J dropped 5; count of bases not matched to a gene: 13. The CDR3 coding sequence is TGTGCCAGCAGCCTAGGCCTGGGACAGGGTGGGGAGACCCAGTACTTC. Protein product: CASSLGLGQGGETQYF.